Listed below are T cell receptor beta chains from one sample, sequenced in a study of long-term antiretroviral therapy in people with HIV. Sequencing used immunoSEQ multiplex PCR; TCRdb keeps in-frame clones, though not all of them. The sample records 17,000 or so clones, less than 80% being singletons. The source material was unsorted PBMCs, sampled more than 3.1 years after starting antiretroviral therapy. The source is a woman aged 40 to 50 with HIV. Each CDR3 is given without its conserved first and last residue.

j_gene,v_gene,CDR3aa
TRBJ2-3,TRBV7-2,ASSLSAPDTQY
TRBJ2-7,TRBV29-1,SVGSSPYEQY
TRBJ2-5,TRBV7-9,ASSLGPSRETQY
TRBJ1-1,TRBV7-8,ASSLVSLTGQGITEAF
TRBJ2-5,TRBV5-1,ASSLTREETQY
TRBJ1-2,TRBV10-3,AISGSRDRGSYGYT
TRBJ2-6,TRBV10-3,AISESAGGGGANVLT
TRBJ1-5,TRBV25-1,ASRGQGTGNQPQH
TRBJ2-7,TRBV6-5,ASRNSWGEQY
TRBJ2-5,TRBV25-1,ASSTYWGEETQY
TRBJ1-5,TRBV30,AWNSGQGDDQPQH
TRBJ1-6,TRBV5-6,ASSWQGSTNSPLH
TRBJ1-1,TRBV29-1,SGYSNTEAF
TRBJ1-5,TRBV9,ASSSGLGGGNQPQH
TRBJ2-7,TRBV29-1,SVATGTGGYEQY
TRBJ1-1,TRBV6-6,ASSYGREMNTEAF
TRBJ2-7,TRBV5-6,ASSLADYEQY
TRBJ1-2,TRBV18,ASSPPARDYGYT
TRBJ2-2,TRBV7-9,ASSLGSANTGELF
TRBJ2-4,TRBV11-2,ASSLDRLAKNIQY
TRBJ2-6,TRBV2,ASSENGRSGANVLT
TRBJ2-1,TRBV7-2,ASSLVGEINEQF
TRBJ2-2,TRBV7-9,ASSSGGGGGNTGELF
TRBJ1-5,TRBV4-3,ASSQEIQGNQPQH
TRBJ1-5,TRBV25-1,ASSGQGVGPQH
TRBJ1-1,TRBV29-1,SVESPSRPTEAF
TRBJ2-2,TRBV25-1,ASSALGDGNTGELF
TRBJ1-6,TRBV2,ASRGQYSPLH
TRBJ2-2,TRBV30,AWSVLREPGELF
TRBJ2-3,TRBV5-1,ASSPGQSTDTQY
TRBJ1-1,TRBV6-5,ASSYSGTGVWTEAF
TRBJ1-3,TRBV18,ASSPQGAGNTIY
TRBJ1-6,TRBV4-2,ASSQGQGLGSPLH
TRBJ1-1,TRBV29-1,SVDGGTEAF
TRBJ2-5,TRBV10-3,ATSDTQETQY
TRBJ1-1,TRBV25-1,ASNWGTGGEAF
TRBJ2-1,TRBV15,ATSRLEDGPYNEQF
TRBJ1-1,TRBV6-6,ASSYVERTEAF
TRBJ2-4,TRBV7-9,ASSPSGTENIQY
TRBJ1-6,TRBV27,ASSSGVHNSPLH
TRBJ1-2,TRBV7-9,ASSPMPGRNYGYT
TRBJ2-1,TRBV9,ASSPPSTGGYNEQF
TRBJ1-3,TRBV29-1,SVGLGGNTIY
TRBJ1-2,TRBV6-1,ASKYGTNYGYT
TRBJ1-4,TRBV7-9,ASSSSTEENEKLF
TRBJ1-2,TRBV7-7,ASSLGTGRLPNYGYT